These 14 T cell receptor beta chains originate from one sample sequenced in a study of blood T cells in healthy people across ages. PCR was performed a second time for about 7 to 11 cycles using a sample-barcoded 5' primer and a J-beta primer mix. MiXCR, applied by TCRdb to the 5' RACE reads, yields one record per CDR3 protein. In the table there are some 1.4 million distinct CDR3 sequences, roughly 45% of which are singletons. Sequencing was done on a sample of blood. All receptors derive from a woman aged 18 to 35 in good health.

J is TRBJ2-1 and V is TRBV29-1; 14 bases are shared with TRBD2. Germline trimming cut 1 base from V and 8 bases from J; bases unmatched to any gene: 4. Germline CDR1 SQVTM, CDR2 ANQGSEA. The CDR3 spans 15 residues. This CDR3 is CSVEATSGRGYEQFF. CDR3 DNA sequence: TGCAGCGTTGAAGCGACTAGCGGGAGGGGGTATGAGCAGTTCTTC.

Note on this clonotype: Relative to the germline gene, one junction end is altered; a read error may explain this. This sequence joins TRBV14 and TRBJ2-3; D is unresolved. The CDR3 covers 14 residues. Germline lookup yields CDR1 SGHDN and CDR2 FVKESK. The CDR3: CASIQDTYSGTQYF. CDR3 coding DNA: TGTGCCAGCATCCAAGATACGTACTCCGGTACGCAGTATTTT.

The chain has TRBV5-1 and TRBJ2-3; D not certain. Per the germline V gene, CDR1 is SGHRS and CDR2 is YFSETQ. The CDR3 contains 15 residues. V dropped 0 bases and J dropped 2 bases, with 10 bases sitting between them. CDR3 bases: TGCGCCAGCAGCTTGGACCCCTGGGTCACAGATACGCAGTATTTT. Protein sequence: CASSLDPWVTDTQYF.

This clonotype showed up just a few times. The genes are TRBV7-9 and TRBJ2-3, with 9 bases matching TRBD1. Germline-derived CDR1 and CDR2 are SEHNR and FQNEAQ (reference sequence). V was clipped by 1 base and J by 3 bases; unmatched bases: 5. This CDR3 contains 16 residues. The CDR3 DNA reads as TGTGCCAGCAGCTTAGGCGGGACAGGGATAACAGATACGCAGTATTTT. Its translation: CASSLGGTGITDTQYF.

The genes are TRBV21-1 and TRBJ2-1; the D segment call TRBD1 is taken from the table without a DNA check. TRBV21-1 is a listed pseudogene. The CDR3 is 14 residues long. In nucleotides, the CDR3 is TGTGCCAGCATCATTCCTGGGACAGACAATGAGCAGTTCTTC. This sequence encodes CASIIPGTDNEQFF.

In DNA form, the CDR3 reads TGTGCCAGCGGGTCACGGAGGGGATCTATGAACACTGAAGCTTTCTTT. Protein: CASGSRRGSMNTEAFF. The genes are TRBV9 and TRBJ1-1; D is possibly TRBD1 (5 bases). The CDR3 loop spans 16 amino acids. Germline V CDR1 and CDR2: SGDLS, YYNGEE. The ends were cut back, 7 bases at V and 0 bases at J, with 19 bases in the middle.

The chain is built from TRBV18 and TRBJ2-1; D is unclear. This CDR3 spans 14 amino acids. Germline CDR1 is KGHSH and CDR2 is LQKENI. V was clipped by 1 base and J by 8 bases, with 12 bases between them. CDR3 nucleotide sequence: TGTGCCAGCTCACCACGGCTCAGCGCTGATGAGCAGTTCTTC. This sequence encodes CASSPRLSADEQFF.

This clonotype showed up just a few times. This chain uses TRBV9 with TRBJ1-4; the D gene is possibly TRBD1 (5 bases). With 0 bases removed from V and 4 bases from J, the gap between germline ends came to 16 bases. The germline gives CDR1 SGDLS, CDR2 YYNGEE. The CDR3 length is 17 residues. The CDR3 DNA follows: TGTGCCAGCAGCGTAGAAGGGAGAGGACACCGTAATGAAAAACTGTTTTTT. As protein: CASSVEGRGHRNEKLFF.

J is TRBJ2-1 and V is TRBV20-1, with 8 bases lining up with TRBD2. Germline loops: CDR1 DFQATT, CDR2 SNEGSKA (reference sequence). Losses at the gene ends were 7 bases for V and 8 bases for J; bases not matched to a gene: 13. This CDR3 comprises 14 residues. The DNA of the CDR3 is TGCAGTGGGCGGGGGACTAGGGGGAACCATGAGCAGTTCTTC. Protein sequence: CSGRGTRGNHEQFF.

This chain connects TRBV20-1 to TRBJ2-1; TRBD1 matches 7 bases. The CDR3 runs 16 residues. Trimming cost V 1 base and J 2 bases; bases outside gene matches: 8. From germline, CDR1 is DFQATT and CDR2 SNEGSKA (reference sequence). CDR3 loop: CSARVRGGGTYNEQFF. The CDR3 nucleotides read TGCAGTGCTAGAGTTCGAGGGGGCGGCACCTACAATGAGCAGTTCTTC.

To note about this clonotype: The germline gene is not matched at one end of the junction; a read error may be the cause. The rearrangement uses TRBV7-2 and TRBJ2-3; 8 positions agree with TRBD2. The CDR3 is 15 residues long. Germline CDR1 and CDR2: SGHTA and FQGNSA. CDR3 sequence reads: CASSWRGRSTYTQYF. The CDR3 nucleotides read TGTGCCAGCAGCTGGCGCGGGAGGAGCACATATACGCAGTATTTT. Drawing the rest from reference TRBV7-2 and TRBJ2-3, the complete variable domain is GAGVSQSPSNKVTEKGKDVELRCDPISGHTALYWYRQSLGQGLEFLIYFQGNSAPDKSGLPSDRFSAERTGGSVSTLTIQRTQQEDSAVYLCASSWRGRSTYTQYFGPGTRLTVL.

The chain is built from TRBV7-2 and TRBJ2-7; D gene unclear. The CDR3 loop spans 14 amino acids. Per germline, CDR1 SGHTA and CDR2 FQGNSA. V lost 3 bases and J lost 2, with 11 bases in between. The CDR3 reads CASSFGRTTYEQYF. The CDR3 coding sequence is TGTGCCAGCAGCTTCGGCAGGACCACCTACGAGCAGTACTTC.

This clonotype was observed a handful of times. The CDR3 region is CSATVTGGAGYGYTF. The DNA of the CDR3 is TGCAGTGCTACTGTTACAGGGGGCGCGGGCTATGGCTACACCTTC. This rearrangement joins TRBV20-1 to TRBJ1-2; TRBD1 matches 9 bases. The CDR3 has 15 amino acids. Germline V lookup: CDR1 DFQATT, CDR2 SNEGSKA (reference sequence). J lost 4 bases, V lost 4 bases, and 10 bases had no gene match.

This chain connects TRBV27 to TRBJ1-1; TRBD1 is a possible D gene (5 bases). V was pared by 7 bases and J by 5 bases, with 14 bases between. There are 13 residues in the CDR3. The germline V gene has CDR1 MNHEY and CDR2 SMNVEV (reference sequence). Written as DNA, the CDR3 is TGTGCCAGCACTATGGCGGGGGGTACTGAAGCTTTCTTT. It codes for CASTMAGGTEAFF.